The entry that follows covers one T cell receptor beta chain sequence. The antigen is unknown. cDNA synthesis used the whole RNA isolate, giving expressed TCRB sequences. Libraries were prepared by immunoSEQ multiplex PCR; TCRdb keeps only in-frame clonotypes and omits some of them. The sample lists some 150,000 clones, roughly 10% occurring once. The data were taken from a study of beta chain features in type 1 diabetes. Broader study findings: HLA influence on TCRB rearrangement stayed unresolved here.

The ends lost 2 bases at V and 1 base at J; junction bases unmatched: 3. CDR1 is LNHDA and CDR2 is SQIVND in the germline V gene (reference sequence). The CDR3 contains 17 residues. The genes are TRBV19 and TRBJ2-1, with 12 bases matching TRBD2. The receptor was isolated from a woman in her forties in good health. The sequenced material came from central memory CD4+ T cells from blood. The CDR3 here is CASSILAGGRSYNEQFF. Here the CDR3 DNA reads TGTGCCAGTAGTATACTAGCGGGGGGGAGGTCCTACAATGAGCAGTTCTTC.